The rows below give T cell receptor beta chains drawn from one sample of a study of vaccination and CD4 T cells after COVID-19. TCRdb passed the PCR reads through MiXCR, listing each CDR3 protein once. The sample lists about 24,000 distinct CDR3 sequences, less than 80% occurring once. No antigens are known for them. Sequenced sample: CD4+ T cells from blood, cultured in vitro. The receptors originated from a human donor who had recovered from COVID-19. Each CDR3 is given with its conserved first and last residue. The D gene is left open where the match is weak. Clone size is shown for a subset of rows, as once, few, many or a class of expanded clone.

NA	TRBD2	TRBV20-1	TRBJ2-3	CSAPLAGSDTQYF	TGCAGTGCTCCGCTAGCGGGATCAGATACGCAGTATTTT
few	NA	TRBV7-2	TRBJ1-2	CASSLDQGLGYTF	TGTGCCAGCAGCTTAGATCAGGGCCTCGGCTACACCTTC
NA	TRBD1	TRBV30	TRBJ2-7	CAWNRDRVIYEQYF	TGTGCCTGGAACCGGGACAGGGTGATCTACGAGCAGTACTTC
few	NA	TRBV15	TRBJ1-1	CATSRDRGDTEAFF	TGTGCCACCAGCAGAGACCGGGGGGACACTGAAGCTTTCTTT
NA	NA	TRBV28	TRBJ1-2	CASSFVAYGYTF	TGTGCCAGCAGTTTTGTTGCCTATGGCTACACCTTC
few	NA	TRBV19	TRBJ2-7	CASSILGTLSSYEQYF	TGTGCCAGTAGTATTCTCGGGACGTTGAGCTCCTACGAGCAGTACTTC
few	NA	TRBV6-1	TRBJ1-2	CASSRAGGYGYTF	TGTGCCAGCAGTCGGGCCGGGGGCTATGGCTACACCTTC
NA	NA	TRBV20-1	TRBJ1-6	CSARDRVGGGSYNSPLHF	TGCAGTGCTAGAGATCGGGTCGGGGGTGGCTCCTATAATTCACCCCTCCACTTT
NA	TRBD1	TRBV19	TRBJ1-2	CASSIEDRGMYGYTF	TGTGCCAGTAGTATAGAGGACAGGGGAATGTATGGCTACACCTTC
NA	NA	TRBV6-1	TRBJ2-7	CASIGTSSYEQYF	TGTGCCAGCATAGGGACGAGCTCCTACGAGCAGTACTTC
NA	NA	TRBV12-3/TRBV12-4	TRBJ1-3	CASSPDSSGNTIYF	TGTGCCAGCAGTCCCGACAGCTCTGGAAACACCATATATTTT
NA	NA	TRBV20-1	TRBJ2-2	CSASRQLLTGELFF	TGCAGTGCTAGTCGCCAACTACTCACCGGGGAGCTGTTTTTT
few	NA	TRBV2	TRBJ1-6	CASSDEGNSPLHF	TGTGCCAGCAGTGATGAGGGCAATTCACCCCTCCACTTT
NA	TRBD1	TRBV20-1	TRBJ1-2	CSASASGTGVSGYTF	TGCAGTGCTAGCGCCTCCGGGACAGGGGTTTCTGGCTACACCTTC
few	NA	TRBV27	TRBJ2-7	CASSPGLWEPPSYEQYF	TGTGCCAGCAGTCCAGGGCTCTGGGAGCCACCGTCCTACGAGCAGTACTTC
NA	NA	TRBV7-3	TRBJ1-6	CASSLTDNSPLHF	TGTGCCAGCAGCTTAACAGATAATTCACCCCTCCACTTT
once	NA	TRBV28	TRBJ1-4	CASSFSGRTNEKLFF	TGTGCCAGCAGTTTTTCGGGACGGACTAATGAAAAACTGTTTTTT
once	NA	TRBV2	TRBJ1-5	CASTSNEIISNQPQHF	TGTGCCAGCACCTCTAACGAGATTATTAGCAATCAGCCCCAGCATTTT
NA	NA	TRBV6-2/TRBV6-3	TRBJ1-5	CASSRPSQGSRGNQPQHF	TGTGCCAGCAGCCGCCCCTCACAGGGAAGTAGGGGCAATCAGCCCCAGCATTTT
once	TRBD1	TRBV19	TRBJ1-1	CASSTGQGFTEAFF	TGTGCCAGTAGTACCGGACAGGGGTTCACTGAAGCTTTCTTT
NA	TRBD1	TRBV20-1	TRBJ1-5	CSGTGGRNQPQHF	TGCAGTGGGACAGGGGGAAGGAATCAGCCCCAGCATTTT
NA	NA	TRBV6-1	TRBJ1-5	CASSYVGGGGGNQPQHF	TGTGCCAGCAGCTATGTTGGTGGGGGTGGCGGCAATCAGCCCCAGCATTTT
once	NA	TRBV12-3/TRBV12-4	TRBJ1-1	CASSLRTSNTEAFF	TGTGCCAGCAGTTTACGGACATCGAACACTGAAGCTTTCTTT
few	NA	TRBV6-1	TRBJ2-1	CASSLGTTVAYNEQFF	TGTGCCAGCAGTCTCGGGACGACAGTCGCCTACAATGAGCAGTTCTTC
once	NA	TRBV10-3	TRBJ1-2	CAISDGQTYGYTF	TGTGCCATCAGTGATGGGCAGACCTATGGCTACACCTTC
NA	TRBD1	TRBV28	TRBJ2-3	CASRDRGFRTDTQYF	TGTGCCAGCAGGGACAGGGGATTTCGGACAGATACGCAGTATTTT
NA	TRBD1	TRBV28	TRBJ1-4	CASSPTGGAGEKLFF	TGTGCCAGCAGTCCGACAGGGGGCGCAGGGGAAAAACTGTTTTTT
NA	NA	TRBV6-1	TRBJ1-5	CASSILRGQPQHF	TGTGCCAGCAGCATTCTCAGGGGTCAGCCCCAGCATTTT
NA	NA	TRBV28	TRBJ1-6	CASRHDVVPLHF	TGTGCCAGCAGACATGACGTAGTCCCCCTCCACTTT
NA	NA	TRBV28	TRBJ1-6	CASSLSNRGDVSSYNSPLHF	TGTGCCAGCAGTTTATCTAACCGGGGGGACGTGAGCTCCTATAATTCACCCCTCCACTTT
few	TRBD1	TRBV19	TRBJ1-5	CASSIWTGSNQPQHF	TGTGCCAGTAGTATTTGGACAGGGAGCAATCAGCCCCAGCATTTT
few	TRBD2	TRBV6-2/TRBV6-3	TRBJ2-2	CASSYFGTGGLATNTGELFF	TGTGCCAGCAGTTACTTTGGAACGGGGGGACTAGCGACAAACACCGGGGAGCTGTTTTTT
NA	NA	TRBV7-2	TRBJ1-6	CASSFVTTYSPLHF	TGTGCCAGCAGCTTCGTAACGACGTATTCACCCCTCCACTTT
once	TRBD1	TRBV25-1	TRBJ1-2	CASSLSDRPRGYTF	TGTGCCAGCAGTTTATCGGACAGGCCCAGGGGCTACACCTTC
NA	NA	TRBV7-9	TRBJ1-6	CASSPHGERSPLHF	TGTGCCAGCAGCCCGCACGGCGAGCGGTCACCCCTCCACTTT
once	NA	TRBV5-4	TRBJ2-5	CASSFGTGSETQYF	TGTGCCAGCAGCTTCGGTACGGGTAGCGAGACCCAGTACTTC
NA	NA	TRBV21-1	TRBJ2-1	CASSKMSGTGNNEQFF	TGTGCCAGCAGCAAAATGTCGGGGACAGGAAACAATGAGCAGTTCTTC
NA	NA	TRBV20-1	TRBJ2-5	CSARTGGRETQYF	TGCAGTGCTAGAACCGGAGGACGGGAGACCCAGTACTTC
few	NA	TRBV15	TRBJ1-5	CATSRDKASSNQPQHF	TGTGCCACCAGCAGAGATAAGGCCAGCAGCAATCAGCCCCAGCATTTT
NA	NA	TRBV5-1	TRBJ1-1	CASSLLEGSGEAFF	TGCGCCAGCAGCTTGTTGGAGGGGAGCGGTGAAGCTTTCTTT
few	TRBD2	TRBV20-1	TRBJ2-1	CSAPKIPGLPYNEQFF	TGCAGTGCGCCTAAGATACCGGGACTACCTTACAATGAGCAGTTCTTC
NA	NA	TRBV7-2	TRBJ1-2	CASSTDSPYGYTF	TGTGCCAGCAGCACCGACAGCCCGTATGGCTACACCTTC
NA	NA	TRBV20-1	TRBJ2-4	CSARDSMAGPQNIQYF	TGCAGTGCTAGAGATTCCATGGCGGGACCCCAAAACATTCAGTACTTC
once	NA	TRBV6-5	TRBJ2-2	CASSYNTGELFF	TGTGCCAGCAGTTACAACACCGGGGAGCTGTTTTTT
NA	NA	TRBV7-3	TRBJ2-1	CASSIDSYNEQFF	TGTGCCAGCAGCATAGACAGTTACAATGAGCAGTTCTTC
NA	NA	TRBV20-1	TRBJ1-2	CSARQGDYGYTF	TGCAGTGCTAGACAGGGCGACTATGGCTACACCTTC
medium-sized	NA	TRBV11-2	TRBJ1-2	CASSGGPANYGYTF	TGTGCCAGCAGCGGGGGACCAGCTAACTATGGCTACACCTTC
NA	TRBD2	TRBV19	TRBJ2-1	CASRRGEEQFF	TGTGCCAGCCGCCGGGGGGAGGAGCAGTTCTTC